This paragraph reports one TCR beta chain. What it binds is unknown. The germline CDR1 and CDR2 sequences are MNHEY and SVGEGT. V trimming: 5 bases; J trimming: 10 bases; junction bases outside the gene matches: 19. The length of the CDR3 is 17 residues. Sample time point: newly diagnosed GD, antithyroid drugs for less than 3 months. Extracted RNA from PBMCs served as the source of the TCR library. This specimen belongs to a study of regulatory T cells in long-lasting Graves disease. Study-wide background: Less than 3 months of antithyroid drugs had been taken by newly diagnosed Graves' patients. Overall study findings and caveats: Among the persistent patients, 2,500 to 3,000 public clonotypes were shared, more than the roughly 990 shared among new patients.

CDR3-region Arm-PCR and iRepertoire HTBI primers produced the TCR beta libraries. TCRdb analysed the multiplex PCR reads with MiXCR anew, one entry per CDR3 protein. The table has a few hundred thousand distinct CDR3 sequences, 16% seen once; the top ten hold roughly 27%. These same data were also listed under a study on T cells in Graves' hyperthyroidism and ophthalmopathy. That study reports: Graves' hyperthyroidism showing no ophthalmopathy progression within 18 months was considered stable.

The rearrangement uses TRBV6-2 or TRBV6-3 and TRBJ2-1; the match to TRBD2 covers 8 bases. Material: peripheral blood mononuclear cells (PBMCs), obtained at new diagnosis, from a patient treated with antithyroid drugs. The clonotype comes from a man aged 35 to 55 with Graves disease. CDR3 sequence (DNA): TGTGCCAGCAGTGAAATAAACCGGGGGGGACGCCGATTGGAGCAGTTCTTC. It specifies CASSEINRGGRRLEQFF.